A selection of T cell receptor beta chains follows, all from one sample in a study of early T cells in non-severe SARS-CoV-2 infection. TCRdb itself ran the 5' RACE reads through MiXCR, one entry per CDR3 protein. This sample has around 44,000 distinct CDR3 sequences, with around 7.7% found just once. The specimen was whole blood. Source of these receptors: an adult who was a healthcare worker with PCR-confirmed SARS-CoV-2 infection or an uninfected control (not recorded which). The CDR3 runs from the conserved cysteine through the conserved F or W. The D gene is left open where the match is weak. Expanded clones are given a class, and other clones once, few, many or no size at all.

many | TRBJ2-1 | TRBV30 | - | TGTGCCTGGGCCAGGCAGACCAATGAGCAGTTCTTC | CAWARQTNEQFF
- | TRBJ2-2 | TRBV14 | - | TGTGCCAGCAGTCACCCCGATGGACATTACACCGGGGAGCTGTTTTTT | CASSHPDGHYTGELFF
- | TRBJ2-3 | TRBV12-5 | - | TGTGCTAGTGGTTTAGGTAGCACAGATACGCAGTATTTT | CASGLGSTDTQYF
few | TRBJ1-6 | TRBV28 | TRBD1 | TGTGCCAGCAGATCTCGACAGGGCCAGATATCTTCACCCCTCCACTTT | CASRSRQGQISSPLHF
many | TRBJ2-1 | TRBV19 | TRBD1 | TGTGCCAGTAGTTTATCACAGGGGACCTACAATGAGCAGTTCTTC | CASSLSQGTYNEQFF
- | TRBJ2-2 | TRBV13 | - | TGTGCCAGCAGCCAGAGGAACACCGGGGAGCTGTTTTTT | CASSQRNTGELFF
many | TRBJ1-5 | TRBV27 | - | TGTGCCAGCAGCCCGACGGATAGCAATCAGCCCCAGCATTTT | CASSPTDSNQPQHF
few | TRBJ1-1 | TRBV4-3 | - | TGCGCCAGCAGCCGCACACCAAGGGTCGAGAACACTGAAGCTTTCTTT | CASSRTPRVENTEAFF
- | TRBJ2-5 | TRBV19 | - | TGTGCCAGTTGTATCGGCAGGGCTCTGGAGACCCAGTACTTC | CASCIGRALETQYF
few | TRBJ2-3 | TRBV30 | - | TGTGCCCTCAAAGACAGTATCTTGGTAGATACGCAGTATTTT | CALKDSILVDTQYF
many | TRBJ1-1 | TRBV29-1 | TRBD1 | TGCAGCGTTGAACAGGGGGGGACTGAAGCTTTCTTT | CSVEQGGTEAFF
few | TRBJ2-3 | TRBV7-2 | - | TGTGCCAGCAATAAGTACACAGATACGCAGTATTTT | CASNKYTDTQYF
few | TRBJ2-3 | TRBV5-1 | - | TGCGCCAGCAGCTTCGGACGGGGATCAGATACGCAGTATTTT | CASSFGRGSDTQYF
many | TRBJ1-5 | TRBV20-1 | - | TGCAGTGCCCCCACCGGCAGGGATCAGCCCCAGCATTTT | CSAPTGRDQPQHF
many | TRBJ1-5 | TRBV28 | TRBD1 | TGTGCCAGCAGTGTATCCGGGACAGGGGTCTCCAATCAGCCCCAGCATTTT | CASSVSGTGVSNQPQHF
many | TRBJ2-3 | TRBV12-3/TRBV12-4 | - | TGTGCCAGCAGTTTCCGAACGGGAGCTAGCACAGATACGCAGTATTTT | CASSFRTGASTDTQYF
many | TRBJ2-7 | TRBV28 | - | TGTGCCAGCAGCCCTGGGCGTTACGAGCAGTACTTC | CASSPGRYEQYF
- | TRBJ2-7 | TRBV7-8 | - | TGTGCCAGCGCCGACAGATACGAGCAGTACTTC | CASADRYEQYF
many | TRBJ2-1 | TRBV20-1 | - | TGCAGTGCTAGAGATTACGATGAGCAGTTCTTC | CSARDYDEQFF
many | TRBJ2-1 | TRBV4-1 | TRBD1 | TGCGCCAGCAGTATAGGACAGGGTTCCTACAATGAGCAGTTCTTC | CASSIGQGSYNEQFF
few | TRBJ1-6 | TRBV25-1 | - | TGTGCCAGCAGTGAACAGGGAGTCCAGGGTACACCCCTCCACTTT | CASSEQGVQGTPLHF
- | TRBJ2-3 | TRBV13 | TRBD2 | TGTGCCAGCAGCTTGGCCGAGCGGGGGAGCACAGATACGCAGTATTTT | CASSLAERGSTDTQYF
many | TRBJ1-1 | TRBV3-1 | - | TGTGCCAGCAGCAACCTGGCCCAAGCTTTCTTT | CASSNLAQAFF
many | TRBJ2-7 | TRBV20-1 | - | TGCAGTGCTAGACACAGGGGCGGGAACTACGAGCAGTACTTC | CSARHRGGNYEQYF
medium-sized | TRBJ2-1 | TRBV27 | - | TGTGCCAGCAGTTTTACTCACCCCCAATACAATGAGCAGTTCTTC | CASSFTHPQYNEQFF
medium-sized | TRBJ1-5 | TRBV6-1 | - | TGTGCCAGCAGTGAAATCTCAGGGCGGCCCCAGCATTTT | CASSEISGRPQHF
- | TRBJ2-1 | TRBV29-1 | - | TGCAGCGCAAAAATAGCGCTTGGCTACAATGAGCAGTTCTTC | CSAKIALGYNEQFF
many | TRBJ1-3 | TRBV12-3/TRBV12-4 | - | TGTGCCAGCAGTCCCCCCGGACAGCTCTCTGGAAACACCATATATTTT | CASSPPGQLSGNTIYF
- | TRBJ2-2 | TRBV6-1 | TRBD1 | TGTGCCAGCATTAGACAGGGTGACAAGCTGTTTTTT | CASIRQGDKLFF
- | TRBJ1-5 | TRBV12-3/TRBV12-4 | - | TGTGCCAGCAGTTTATTCCAAAATCAGCCCCAGCATTTT | CASSLFQNQPQHF
few | TRBJ2-1 | TRBV7-9 | - | TGTGCCAGCAGCGCCCGACTGGGCAATGAGCAGTTCTTC | CASSARLGNEQFF
many | TRBJ2-7 | TRBV9 | TRBD2 | TGTGCCAGCAGCTCCGGGACTAGCGGGTTAGCCTACGAGCAGTACTTC | CASSSGTSGLAYEQYF
- | TRBJ2-3 | TRBV7-9 | TRBD1 | TGTGCCAGCATACTACAGGGGAGAACAGATACGCAGTATTTT | CASILQGRTDTQYF
- | TRBJ1-2 | TRBV5-4 | TRBD1 | TGTGCCAGCAGCTTGGACCCAGGGGGCAGAGGTGGCTACACCTTC | CASSLDPGGRGGYTF
many | TRBJ2-5 | TRBV12-3/TRBV12-4 | TRBD2 | TGTGCCAGCAGTTTACGTTTAGCGGGGGAAGAGACCCAGTACTTC | CASSLRLAGEETQYF